Presented here are 25 T cell receptor beta chains from one specimen sequenced in a study of blood T cell repertoires in COVID-19 (dated by TCRdb to the early 2020s). The library came from the immunoSEQ multiplex PCR assay. The source is immuneACCESS, and TCRdb retained only in-frame sequences with V and J called. Part of the clones is not carried over; for the studies checked, unresolved V genes explain less than half of this, and the remainder is unexplained. For this sample there are 200,000 to 250,000 clones; roughly 90% appear just once. The biggest ten clones account for over 3% of the sample. The material sequenced was PBMCs or T cells enriched from blood (not recorded which). The origin of the receptors is a woman between 50 and 59 years old in a cohort exposed to, infected with or recovered from COVID-19 (not recorded which).

V usage is TRBV15 and J usage is TRBJ1-5, with D possibly being TRBD1 (6 bases). Trimming cost V 0 bases and J 5 bases, with 17 bases left between them. The germline gives CDR1 LNHNV, CDR2 YYDKDF (reference sequence). The CDR3 has 17 residues. CDR3 protein: CATSRDRATGGDQPQHF. DNA of the CDR3: TGTGCCACCAGCAGAGATCGAGCGACAGGCGGAGATCAGCCCCAGCATTTT.

This chain joins TRBV2 and TRBJ1-6; TRBD1 matches at 11 bases. CDR1 and CDR2 (germline): SNHLY, FYNNEI. CDR3 length equals 14 residues. V lost 7 bases to trimming and J lost 9 bases; unmatched junction nucleotides: 5. The CDR3, as DNA: TGTGCCAGCAAGCTTGGACAGGGGGCTTCACCCCTCCACTTT. Its protein is CASKLGQGASPLHF.

This clone was observed a few times. The rearrangement joins TRBV7-9 to TRBJ2-3, with a possible D match to TRBD2 (5 bases). V shed 6 bases and J shed 2 bases, with 12 bases lying between them. This CDR3 has 14 amino acids. The germline CDR1 and CDR2 sequences are SEHNR and FQNEAQ (reference sequence). The CDR3 spells CASSGLINTDTQYF. The CDR3 DNA follows: TGTGCCAGCAGTGGACTGATCAACACAGATACGCAGTATTTT.

The chain links TRBV5-4 to TRBJ2-1, with TRBD2 matching 7 bases. V dropped 6 bases and J dropped 8; count of bases not matched to a gene: 14. Germline V gene sequence: CDR1 SGHNT, CDR2 YYREEE (reference sequence). CDR3 length: 15 amino acids. The CDR3 reads CASTKRDYGDYEQFF. In nucleotides, the CDR3 is TGTGCCAGCACCAAGAGGGACTACGGGGACTATGAGCAGTTCTTC.

The chain is built from TRBV5-1 and TRBJ2-6; tentatively, D is TRBD2 (5 bases). V lost 1 base, J lost 1 base, and 12 bases lay in between. Per the germline V gene, CDR1 is SGHRS and CDR2 is YFSETQ. The CDR3 is made up of 17 amino acids. The CDR3 loop is CASSLSVSGSGANVLTF. The CDR3 coding sequence is TGCGCCAGCAGCTTGTCAGTCAGCGGATCTGGGGCCAACGTCCTGACTTTC.

This chain links TRBV2 with TRBJ1-1; 9 positions agree with TRBD1. V lost 6 bases and J lost 8; bases outside the gene matches: 1. This CDR3 is 11 amino acids long. CDR1 is SNHLY and CDR2 is FYNNEI in the germline V gene. CDR3 in amino acids: CASRGTGEAFF. As DNA, the CDR3 is TGTGCCAGCAGGGGGACAGGGGAAGCTTTCTTT.

The chain recombines TRBV28 with TRBJ1-3, with D hard to call. The CDR3 sequence is 14 residues long. V lost 8 bases to trimming and J lost 0 bases, with 11 bases between them. Germline V gene lookup returns CDR1 MDHEN and CDR2 SYDVKM. This chain's CDR3 is CASLTPHSGNTIYF. The CDR3 DNA is TGTGCCAGCCTGACACCTCACTCTGGAAACACCATATATTTT.

This chain links TRBV28 with TRBJ1-1; 8 bases agree with TRBD1. Germline V gene lookup returns CDR1 MDHEN and CDR2 SYDVKM. The J segment lost 10 bases and the V segment lost 2 bases, leaving 3 bases of the junction unmatched. The CDR3 covers 12 residues. The CDR3, as DNA: TGTGCCAGCAGTTTACCCGGACAGGGAGCTTTCTTT. Residues: CASSLPGQGAFF. Using reference TRBV28 and TRBJ1-1 for the parts outside the CDR3, the full variable domain is DVKVTQSSRYLVKRTGEKVFLECVQDMDHENMFWYRQDPGLGLRLIYFSYDVKMKEKGDIPEGYSVSREKKERFSLILESASTNQTSMYLCASSLPGQGAFFGQGTRLTVV.

This chain joins TRBV5-1 and TRBJ2-7, with TRBD1 identical over 9 bases. Per the germline V gene, CDR1 is SGHRS and CDR2 is YFSETQ. V lost 6 bases, J lost 2 bases, and 12 bases stayed unmatched. This CDR3 region has 16 residues. CDR3 bases: TGCGCCAGCACCCGGACAGGGGAGTTTGGGACCTACGAGCAGTACTTC. Translation gives CASTRTGEFGTYEQYF.

The chain employs TRBV14 and TRBJ2-3; 13 bases map to TRBD2. CDR1 is SGHDN, CDR2 FVKESK, per germline. The CDR3 is 15 residues long. Germline trimming cut 4 bases from V and 3 bases from J; bases unmatched to any gene: 1. CDR3: CASSRTSGGTDTQYF. The CDR3 DNA follows: TGTGCCAGCAGCCGGACTAGCGGGGGAACAGATACGCAGTATTTT.

This chain's CDR3 is CASSLQMTGALFF. For the CDR3, the DNA is TGTGCCAGCAGTTTACAGATGACAGGAGCACTGTTTTTT. The J gene is TRBJ1-4, the V gene TRBV12-3 or TRBV12-4; D perhaps matches TRBD1 (6 bases). This CDR3 is built from 13 residues. Trimming removed 2 bases from V and 13 bases from J, with 14 bases in between.

The V and J genes are TRBV4-3 and TRBJ2-3; the match to TRBD1 covers 9 bases. The CDR3 loop spans 17 amino acids. The V gene end was trimmed by 0 bases and the J gene end by 5 bases; junction bases not matched to a gene: 9. CDR1 LGHNA and CDR2 YSLEER come from the germline V gene. Here the CDR3 reads CASSQDQGTGRRDTQYF. The CDR3, as DNA: TGCGCCAGCAGCCAAGATCAGGGGACAGGGAGGAGAGATACGCAGTATTTT.

This clone occurred once. The J gene is TRBJ2-2, the V gene TRBV7-8, with unresolved D. The CDR3 length is 11 residues. Germline CDR1 is SGHVS and CDR2 is FQNEAQ. V was clipped by 7 bases and J by 7 bases, with 7 bases between them. The chain's CDR3 is CASTFRGELFF. CDR3 nucleotide sequence: TGTGCCAGCACCTTTCGCGGGGAGCTGTTTTTT.

The rearrangement links TRBV6-5 to TRBJ2-2; no clear D. The CDR3 is 13 residues long. The germline CDR1 and CDR2 sequences are MNHEY and SVGAGI. Deletions cut 6 bases from V and 6 bases from J, with 11 bases between. CDR3 amino acids: CASRAVLPGELFF. The CDR3, as DNA: TGTGCCAGCAGGGCGGTCCTGCCCGGGGAGCTGTTTTTT.

The J gene is TRBJ1-2, the V gene TRBV5-3; the match to TRBD1 covers 7 bases. TRBV5-3 carries the ORF label, with uncertain function. V lost 4 bases to trimming and J lost 3 bases; unmatched junction nucleotides: 3. The CDR3 sequence is 13 residues long. The CDR3 region is CARSHRGYYGYTF. In nucleotides, the CDR3 is TGTGCCAGAAGCCACAGGGGATACTATGGCTACACCTTC.

J is TRBJ1-2 and V is TRBV28; 9 bases map to TRBD1. The CDR3 runs to 14 residues. In germline, CDR1 is MDHEN, CDR2 SYDVKM. The trim removed 6 bases at V and 6 bases at J, leaving 8 bases unmatched. The CDR3: CASRVRTGEDGYTF. CDR3 coding DNA: TGTGCCAGCAGAGTAAGGACAGGGGAGGATGGCTACACCTTC.

The chain couples TRBV28 to TRBJ1-1, with 7 bases lining up with TRBD1. V was pared by 6 bases and J by 0 bases, with 7 bases of the junction left unmatched. The CDR3 sequence is 15 residues long. In germline, CDR1 is MDHEN, CDR2 SYDVKM. The chain's CDR3 is CASSLGDRLNTEAFF. For the CDR3, the DNA is TGTGCCAGCAGCTTAGGGGACAGACTGAACACTGAAGCTTTCTTT.

The chain recombines TRBV11-2 with TRBJ2-7; 7 nucleotides agree with TRBD1. Losses at the gene ends were 5 bases for V and 3 bases for J; bases not matched to a gene: 7. CDR1 and CDR2 from the germline V gene are SGHAT and FQNNGV. This CDR3 has 14 residues. DNA for the CDR3: TGTGCCAGCAGCCCCCAAGGGGGCGGCTACGAGCAGTACTTC. As protein: CASSPQGGGYEQYF.

The J gene is TRBJ1-1, the V gene TRBV9; a possible D gene is TRBD1 (6 bases). Trimming stripped 3 bases from V and 0 bases from J, with 18 bases between. CDR3 size: 17 residues. Germline lookup yields CDR1 SGDLS and CDR2 YYNGEE. CDR3 protein: CASSAFHRAALNTEAFF. CDR3 nucleotides: TGTGCCAGCAGCGCCTTTCACAGGGCAGCGCTGAACACTGAAGCTTTCTTT.

The V call is TRBV12-3 or TRBV12-4, the J call TRBJ2-3, with D possibly being TRBD2 (5 bases). The CDR3 contains 11 residues. The V end was cut by 8 bases, the J end by 6 bases, with 9 bases between. CDR3 loop: CASVEGDTQYF. In nucleotides, the CDR3 is TGTGCCAGCGTAGAGGGCGATACGCAGTATTTT.

This clone was detected once. DNA for the CDR3: TGTGCCAGCAGTCTTAGCGGGGGGGGTTCGCAGTTCTTC. Its translation: CASSLSGGGSQFF. This rearrangement joins TRBV12-3 or TRBV12-4 to TRBJ2-1; 11 bases agree with TRBD2. The V and J ends lost 5 bases and 12 bases, in that order; junction bases with no gene match: 6. The CDR3 has 13 residues.

The chain uses TRBV4-3 and TRBJ1-4; 8 positions match TRBD1. Germline V CDR1 and CDR2: LGHNA, YSLEER. V was clipped by 0 bases and J by 10 bases; unmatched bases: 4. The CDR3 extends over 14 amino acids. For the CDR3, the DNA is TGCGCCAGCAGCCAAGACAGGGGGCGACTAAAACTGTTTTTT. Translation gives CASSQDRGRLKLFF.

V gene TRBV9 combines with J gene TRBJ2-7, with 10 bases that match TRBD1. Germline loops: CDR1 SGDLS, CDR2 YYNGEE. This CDR3 is built from 15 residues. Unmatched junction bases numbered 9, after V lost 4 bases and J lost 5 bases. The chain's CDR3 is CASSPGWDRGHEQYF. As DNA, the CDR3 is TGTGCCAGCAGCCCGGGGTGGGACAGGGGTCACGAGCAGTACTTC.

This rearrangement joins TRBV2 to TRBJ2-1; 9 nucleotides line up with TRBD2. The CDR3 is 16 residues long. The V segment lost 3 bases and the J segment 1 base; nucleotides outside the gene matches: 4. The germline V gene has CDR1 SNHLY and CDR2 FYNNEI. CDR3 in amino acids: CASSDVAGGSYNEQFF. The CDR3 bases are TGTGCCAGCAGTGATGTGGCGGGGGGGTCCTACAATGAGCAGTTCTTC.

This rearrangement joins TRBV7-8 to TRBJ2-1; TRBD2 agrees at 7 bases. CDR1 is SGHVS, CDR2 FQNEAQ, per germline. CDR3 length: 14 residues. The junction had 5 bases not matched to a gene; V was cut back by 4 bases and J by 5 bases. For the CDR3, the DNA is TGTGCCAGCAGCTCCGGGGGAGGGGACAATGAGCAGTTCTTC. Its translation is CASSSGGGDNEQFF. Together with reference TRBV7-8 and TRBJ2-1, the CDR3 gives the full variable domain: GAGVSQSPRYKVAKRGQDVALRCDPISGHVSLFWYQQALGQGPEFLTYFQNEAQLDKSGLPSDRFFAERPEGSVSTLKIQRTQQEDSAVYLCASSSGGGDNEQFFGPGTRLTVL.